This TCR beta chain was captured by sequencing in a study of blood T cell repertoires in COVID-19. Study-wide context: The origin of the acute and convalescent COVID-19 samples was the United States, Italy and Spain. The cDNA or gDNA used as material had been derived from T cells, B-cell-depleted T cells, or PBMCs.

The Seattle site enrolled patients during active infection and followed them longitudinally. In the authors' methods: From reference gene primer amplification, estimates of nucleated cell counts were derived. This table comes from immunoSEQ multiplex PCR, and its TCRdb copy is limited to in-frame clones, with some not included. D and trimming come from the DNA, and the V and J calls and clone size come from that table. Of 150,000 to 200,000 clones listed, less than 90% are singletons. The sequence came from a woman aged 55-69 years with COVID-19, enrolled during active disease. Sequencing was carried out using peripheral blood.

CDR3 in amino acids: CASSQIPGTVAYNEQFF. The CDR3 bases are TGCGCCAGCAGCCAAATACCCGGGACTGTGGCCTACAATGAGCAGTTCTTC. The chain couples TRBV4-3 to TRBJ2-1; perhaps TRBD2 as D (6 bases). Trimming cost V 2 bases and J 2 bases, with 16 bases left between them. Germline assignment: CDR1 LGHNA and CDR2 YSLEER. The CDR3 is 17 residues long.